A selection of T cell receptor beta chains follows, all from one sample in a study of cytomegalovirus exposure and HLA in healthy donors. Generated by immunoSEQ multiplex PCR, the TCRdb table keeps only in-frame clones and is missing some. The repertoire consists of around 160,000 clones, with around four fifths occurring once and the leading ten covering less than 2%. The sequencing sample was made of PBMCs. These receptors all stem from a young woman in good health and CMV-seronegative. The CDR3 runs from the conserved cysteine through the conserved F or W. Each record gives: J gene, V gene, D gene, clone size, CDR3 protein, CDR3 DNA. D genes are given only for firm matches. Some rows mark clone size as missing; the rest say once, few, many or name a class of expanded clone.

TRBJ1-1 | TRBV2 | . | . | CARRTDREAFF | TGTGCCAGGAGGACAGACCGTGAAGCTTTCTTT
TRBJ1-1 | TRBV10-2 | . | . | CASSEYEGGTEAFF | TGCGCCAGCAGTGAGTATGAGGGCGGCACTGAAGCTTTCTTT
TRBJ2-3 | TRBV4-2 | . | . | CASRVGGFTDTQYF | TGTGCCAGCAGGGTCGGGGGTTTCACAGATACGCAGTATTTT
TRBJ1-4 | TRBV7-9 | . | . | CASSLVGLNEKLFF | TGTGCCAGCAGCTTAGTCGGACTCAATGAAAAACTGTTTTTT
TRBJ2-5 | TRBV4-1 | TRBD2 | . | CASSQDMGGSETQYF | TGCGCCAGCAGCCAAGATATGGGGGGGTCGGAGACCCAGTACTTC
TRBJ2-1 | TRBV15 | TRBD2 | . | CATSRASGGYNEQFF | TGTGCCACCAGCAGAGCTAGCGGGGGCTACAATGAGCAGTTCTTC
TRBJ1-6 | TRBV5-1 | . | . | CASSLVRARGGSPLHF | TGCGCCAGCAGCTTGGTCAGGGCCCGTGGTGGTTCACCCCTCCACTTT
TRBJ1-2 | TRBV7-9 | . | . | CASSLGGGAPRRGYTF | TGTGCCAGCAGCTTAGGAGGAGGGGCCCCACGGAGAGGCTACACCTTC
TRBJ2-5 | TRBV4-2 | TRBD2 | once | CASSQVGGLAGGGLRETQYF | TGTGCCAGCAGCCAAGTTGGTGGGCTAGCGGGGGGAGGGTTGAGGGAGACCCAGTACTTC
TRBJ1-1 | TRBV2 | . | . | CASSPLLRVNTEAFF | TGTGCCAGCAGTCCCCTCCTGCGGGTGAACACTGAAGCTTTCTTT
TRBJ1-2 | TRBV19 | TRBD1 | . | CASKADRGFYGYTF | TGTGCCAGTAAGGCGGACAGGGGATTCTATGGCTACACCTTC
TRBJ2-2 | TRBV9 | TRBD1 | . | CASSPRQGLTGELFF | TGTGCCAGCAGCCCCCGACAGGGTTTGACCGGGGAGCTGTTTTTT
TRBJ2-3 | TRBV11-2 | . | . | CASSRRESDTQYF | TGTGCCAGCAGCAGAAGGGAGTCCGATACGCAGTATTTT
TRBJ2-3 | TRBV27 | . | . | CASSLSGLRGTDTQYF | TGTGCCAGCAGTTTATCGGGGCTGAGAGGAACAGATACGCAGTATTTT
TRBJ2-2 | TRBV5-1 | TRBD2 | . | CASSSGLAGGSGTGELFF | TGCGCCAGCAGCAGCGGACTAGCGGGGGGGTCGGGGACCGGGGAGCTGTTTTTT
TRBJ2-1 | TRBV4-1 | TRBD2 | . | CASSQTGGVYNEQFF | TGCGCCAGCAGCCAAACGGGGGGGGTCTACAATGAGCAGTTCTTC
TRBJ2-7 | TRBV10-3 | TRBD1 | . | CAITQGAGGNEQYF | TGTGCCATCACCCAGGGGGCTGGTGGTAACGAGCAGTACTTC
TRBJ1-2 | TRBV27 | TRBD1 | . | CASSLQGEGYGYTF | TGTGCCAGCAGTTTACAGGGGGAAGGCTATGGCTACACCTTC
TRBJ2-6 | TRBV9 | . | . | CASSAGGTSGANGLTF | TGTGCCAGCAGCGCCGGGGGTACGTCTGGGGCCAACGGCCTGACTTTC
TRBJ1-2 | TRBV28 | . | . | CASSLAGNGYTF | TGTGCCAGCAGTTTGGCAGGGAATGGCTACACCTTC
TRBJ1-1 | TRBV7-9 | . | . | CASNPSRLGNTEAFF | TGTGCCAGCAACCCGTCGCGCCTCGGGAACACTGAAGCTTTCTTT
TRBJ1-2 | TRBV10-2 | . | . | CASSEVGGNYGYTF | TGCGCCAGCAGTGAGGTCGGGGGGAACTATGGCTACACCTTC
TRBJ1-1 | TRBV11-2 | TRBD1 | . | CASLQGGTEAFF | TGTGCCAGCTTACAGGGGGGCACTGAAGCTTTCTTT
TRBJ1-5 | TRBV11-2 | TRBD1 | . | CASSLDGVGGAGQPQHF | TGTGCCAGCAGCTTAGATGGGGTAGGGGGCGCGGGACAGCCCCAGCATTTT
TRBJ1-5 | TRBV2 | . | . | CASRDQGSQPQHF | TGTGCCAGCAGAGATCAGGGATCTCAGCCCCAGCATTTT